Below, 13 T cell receptor beta chains from the same sample are listed, as sequenced in a study of T-cell memory formation after mild COVID-19. TCRdb used MiXCR to reprocess the 5' RACE reads, holding one entry per CDR3 protein. The table shows roughly 550,000 distinct CDR3 sequences, with around 20% occurring only once. Sequencing was done on a sample of PBMCs or a T cell subset sorted from them (not recorded which). The receptors derive from an adult woman who had mild COVID-19 (a few samples of this study predate the infection). Cell type and time point are not known.

This clonotype was found a few times. The genes are TRBV4-2 and TRBJ2-5, with D possibly matching TRBD2 (6 bases). CDR3 length: 18 residues. With 1 base removed from V and 2 bases from J, the gap between germline ends came to 20 bases. The V gene's germline CDR1 is LGHNA and CDR2 YNFKEQ. CDR3 protein: CASSQGAVGSWGQETQYF. In nucleotides, the CDR3 is TGTGCCAGCAGCCAAGGTGCAGTCGGGAGTTGGGGACAAGAGACCCAGTACTTC.

This chain uses TRBV18 with TRBJ1-2, with 7 bases that match TRBD1. This CDR3 is built from 16 residues. Germline CDR1 is KGHSH and CDR2 is LQKENI. The J segment lost 3 bases and the V segment lost 3 bases, leaving 10 bases of the junction unmatched. The CDR3 region is CASSPTTRQGYYGYTF. The CDR3 nucleotides read TGTGCCAGCTCACCTACCACGAGACAGGGTTACTATGGCTACACCTTC.

The CDR3, as DNA: TGCGCCAGCAGCTTGGGACAGGGGGTATCAGATACGCAGTATTTT. Protein sequence: CASSLGQGVSDTQYF. The chain is built from TRBV5-1 and TRBJ2-3; 9 nucleotides match TRBD1. Germline CDR1 reads SGHRS; CDR2 reads YFSETQ. The CDR3 has 15 amino acids. Trimming at V came to 0 bases and at J to 4 bases, leaving 3 bases not matched to a gene.

This clonotype occurred a few times. The rearrangement joins TRBV9 to TRBJ2-5; TRBD2 is a possible D gene (6 bases). V lost 0 bases and J lost 5, with 14 bases in between. The CDR3 covers 15 residues. Germline-derived CDR1 and CDR2 are SGDLS and YYNGEE. CDR3 sequence reads: CASSVGGTFSETQYF. The CDR3, as DNA: TGTGCCAGCAGCGTAGGAGGGACTTTCTCGGAGACCCAGTACTTC.

The chain uses TRBV20-1 and TRBJ1-1; no firm D call. The CDR3 has 14 amino acids. Germline V gives CDR1 DFQATT, CDR2 SNEGSKA (reference sequence). V was pared by 4 bases and J by 3 bases, with 15 bases between. CDR3 loop: CSATNREKDTEAFF. As DNA, the CDR3 is TGCAGTGCTACTAACAGAGAGAAAGACACTGAAGCTTTCTTT.

The chain has TRBV11-2 and TRBJ1-2; no clear D gene. The CDR3 extends over 15 amino acids. Looked up from germline, CDR1 is SGHAT and CDR2 is FQNNGV. The V end lost 5 bases, the J end lost 0 bases, and 13 bases lay between the germline ends. The CDR3 DNA reads TGTGCCAGCAGCCGAGTTATGGGAGCTAACTATGGCTACACCTTC. Its translation: CASSRVMGANYGYTF.

The rearrangement joins TRBV6-2 or TRBV6-3 to TRBJ2-7; D is undetermined. Germline CDR1 is MNHEY and CDR2 is SVGEGT. V shed 1 base and J shed 2 bases, with 12 bases lying between them. CDR3 length: 15 residues. The CDR3 DNA reads as TGTGCCAGCAGTTACTTCCTAGACCCCACCTACGAGCAGTACTTC. It translates to CASSYFLDPTYEQYF.

The rearrangement joins TRBV4-2 to TRBJ2-2; D call uncertain. The CDR3 loop spans 14 amino acids. The germline V gene encodes CDR1 LGHNA and CDR2 YNFKEQ. V lost 4 bases to trimming and J lost 8 bases, with 14 bases between them. The CDR3: CASSRRAWSGELFF. CDR3 nucleotides: TGTGCCAGCAGCCGCAGAGCATGGTCTGGGGAGCTGTTTTTT.

There are a few counts of this clonotype. The V call is TRBV20-1, the J call TRBJ2-1; TRBD2 matches at 9 bases. The CDR3 has 13 amino acids. Germline V CDR1 and CDR2: DFQATT, SNEGSKA (reference sequence). The junction had 6 bases not matched to a gene; V was cut back by 8 bases and J by 4 bases. This CDR3 reads CSTLAGKYNEQFF. CDR3 bases: TGCAGTACGCTAGCGGGGAAATACAATGAGCAGTTCTTC.

In its sample, this clonotype was seen a few times. The CDR3, as DNA: TGTGCCAGCATCTCGGGAGCTTTCTTT. Its translation: CASISGAFF. The chain joins TRBV7-2 to TRBJ1-1; D not certain. The germline V gene encodes CDR1 SGHTA and CDR2 FQGNSA. The CDR3 covers 9 residues. Trimming took off 7 bases at V and 10 bases at J, with 7 bases between the two ends.

This clonotype was seen a few times. J is TRBJ2-7 and V is TRBV9; 9 bases map to TRBD2. Germline V CDR1 and CDR2: SGDLS, YYNGEE. This CDR3 comprises 15 residues. With V trimmed by 0 bases and J by 2 bases, 3 bases remained unmatched. The DNA of the CDR3 is TGTGCCAGCAGCGTAGGAGCGGGGGGTCCCTACGAGCAGTACTTC. Protein sequence: CASSVGAGGPYEQYF.

The chain recombines TRBV6-5 with TRBJ2-2, with 7 positions matching TRBD1. The junction had 11 bases not matched to a gene; V was cut back by 2 bases and J by 8 bases. The CDR3 sequence is 16 residues long. Germline V lookup: CDR1 MNHEY, CDR2 SVGAGI. CDR3 nucleotides: TGTGCCAGCAGTTACGAGGGTCACAGGGGTTCGGGGGAGCTGTTTTTT. Its protein is CASSYEGHRGSGELFF.

This clonotype appeared a few times. This chain joins TRBV20-1 and TRBJ2-1; 10 bases are a match to TRBD1. J lost 4 bases, V lost 7 bases, and 10 bases had no gene match. The germline V gene has CDR1 DFQATT and CDR2 SNEGSKA (reference sequence). CDR3 length: 15 residues. Here the CDR3 DNA reads TGCAGTGGGAAACCGGGACAGGGGAGGTACAATGAGCAGTTCTTC. Its protein is CSGKPGQGRYNEQFF.